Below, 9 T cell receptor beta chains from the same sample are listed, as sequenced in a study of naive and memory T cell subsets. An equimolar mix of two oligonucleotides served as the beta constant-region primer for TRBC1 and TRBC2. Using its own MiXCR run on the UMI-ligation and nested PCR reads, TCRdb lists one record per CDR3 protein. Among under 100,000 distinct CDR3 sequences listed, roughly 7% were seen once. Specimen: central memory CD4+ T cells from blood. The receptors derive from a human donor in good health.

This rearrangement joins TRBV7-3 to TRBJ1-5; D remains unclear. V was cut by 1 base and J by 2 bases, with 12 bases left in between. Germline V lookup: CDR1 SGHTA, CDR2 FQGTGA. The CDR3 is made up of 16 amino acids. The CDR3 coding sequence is TGTGCCAGCAGCTTAAGGTCTTGGTGGGGCAATCAGCCCCAGCATTTT. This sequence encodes CASSLRSWWGNQPQHF.

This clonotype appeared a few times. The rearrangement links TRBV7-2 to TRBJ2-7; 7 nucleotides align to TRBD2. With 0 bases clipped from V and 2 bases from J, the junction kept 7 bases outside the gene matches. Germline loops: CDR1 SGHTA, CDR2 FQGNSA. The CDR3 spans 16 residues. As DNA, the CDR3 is TGTGCCAGCAGCTTAGCGGTATCTAGCGGAACCTACGAGCAGTACTTC. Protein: CASSLAVSSGTYEQYF.

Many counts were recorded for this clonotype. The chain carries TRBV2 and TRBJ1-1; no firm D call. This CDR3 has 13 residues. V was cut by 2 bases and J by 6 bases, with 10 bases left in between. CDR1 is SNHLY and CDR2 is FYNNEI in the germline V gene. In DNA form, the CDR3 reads TGTGCCAGCAGTGAATTTGAGGACCCTGAAGCTTTCTTT. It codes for CASSEFEDPEAFF.

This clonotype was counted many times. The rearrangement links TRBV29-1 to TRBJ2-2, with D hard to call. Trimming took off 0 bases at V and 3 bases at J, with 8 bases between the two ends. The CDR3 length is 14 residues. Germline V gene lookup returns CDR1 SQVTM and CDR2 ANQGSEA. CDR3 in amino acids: CSVEDQGDTGELFF. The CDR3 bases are TGCAGCGTTGAAGATCAAGGAGACACCGGGGAGCTGTTTTTT.

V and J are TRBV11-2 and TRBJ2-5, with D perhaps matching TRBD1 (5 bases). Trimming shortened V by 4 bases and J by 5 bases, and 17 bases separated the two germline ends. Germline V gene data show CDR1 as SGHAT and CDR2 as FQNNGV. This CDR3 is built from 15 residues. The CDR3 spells CASSSMGQGTETQYF. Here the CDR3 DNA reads TGTGCCAGCAGCTCAATGGGGCAGGGTACGGAGACCCAGTACTTC.

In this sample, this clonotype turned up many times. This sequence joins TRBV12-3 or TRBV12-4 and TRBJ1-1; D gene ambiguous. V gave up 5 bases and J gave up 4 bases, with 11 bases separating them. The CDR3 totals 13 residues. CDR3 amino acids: CASSLQFGTEAFF. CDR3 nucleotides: TGTGCCAGCAGTCTACAGTTCGGCACTGAAGCTTTCTTT.

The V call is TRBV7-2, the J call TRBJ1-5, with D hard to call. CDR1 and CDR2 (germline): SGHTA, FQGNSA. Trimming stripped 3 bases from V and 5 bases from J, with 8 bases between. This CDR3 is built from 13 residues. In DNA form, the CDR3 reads TGTGCCAGCAGCTTCATGGGCGATCAGCCCCAGCATTTT. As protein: CASSFMGDQPQHF.

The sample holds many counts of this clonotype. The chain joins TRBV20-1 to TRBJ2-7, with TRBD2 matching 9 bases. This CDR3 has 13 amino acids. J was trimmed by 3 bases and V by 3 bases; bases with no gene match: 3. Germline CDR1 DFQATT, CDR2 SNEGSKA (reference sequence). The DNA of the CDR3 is TGCAGTGCTAGGGGCGGGAGGGACTACGAGCAGTACTTC. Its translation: CSARGGRDYEQYF.

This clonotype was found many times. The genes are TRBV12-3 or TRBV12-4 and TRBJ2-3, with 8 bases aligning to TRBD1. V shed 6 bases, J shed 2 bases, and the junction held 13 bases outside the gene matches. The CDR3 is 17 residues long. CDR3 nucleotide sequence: TGTGCCAGCAGCTCCCTGGGACAGGTAAAAAACACAGATACGCAGTATTTT. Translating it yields CASSSLGQVKNTDTQYF.